This T cell receptor beta chain originates from a study of blood T cell repertoires in COVID-19. Looking at the study overall: Sources were T cells, B-cell-depleted T cells, or PBMCs; the material itself was cDNA or gDNA.

As processed by the authors: Estimation of nucleated cell counts was performed using reference gene primer amplification. Measured with immunoSEQ multiplex PCR; TCRdb has only the in-frame clones, and not every one. V and J calls and clone size come straight from that table; D and trimming were deduced from the DNA. This sample yields nearly 400,000 clones, of which just under 90% are seen a single time; 1.5% to 2% belongs to the top ten. Points on this clone: Other DNA sequences in the same sample also yield this CDR3.

The CDR3 is made up of 14 amino acids. The germline V and J ends were trimmed by 2 bases and 1 base, with 8 bases remaining between them. Germline values: CDR1 MGHRA, CDR2 YSYEKL. Participants came from roughly 23 US areas, aged about 18 to 100 years. Categorization into cohorts depended on clinical history that participants reported. Sequenced input: PBMCs or T cells enriched from blood (not recorded which). The clonotype was recovered from a woman aged 30 to 39 who had recovered from COVID-19. J is TRBJ1-1 and V is TRBV4-1; possibly TRBD1 for D (5 bases). The CDR3 nucleotides are TGCGCCAGCAGCCAACATAGGGGGAACACTGAAGCTTTCTTT. This translates into CASSQHRGNTEAFF.